This entry describes one T cell receptor beta chain. No antigen is known for it. The germline V gene encodes CDR1 PRHDT and CDR2 FYEKMQ (reference sequence). V gave up 6 bases and J gave up 4 bases, with 12 bases separating them. This CDR3 is 14 amino acids long. This record comes from a study of cytomegalovirus exposure and HLA in healthy donors. General study points: In a later analysis, TCR beta V- and J-gene trimming was associated with a missense DCLRE1C variant. In a later analysis, several top co-occurrence clusters appeared linked to parvovirus B19, influenza, CMV and Epstein-Barr virus. Despite most TCR sequences being rare, some public TCRs occurred in many donors.

The study ran its PCR with 60 Vbeta and 13 Jbeta primers. Repertoires were generated with immunoSEQ multiplex PCR, while TCRdb's copy carries only in-frame clones and drops some. The sample comprises about 110,000 clones, roughly 82% of which are singletons, and roughly 6% rests with the top ten. Sequenced input: PBMCs. The TCR sequence derives from a woman aged 50 to 65 in good health and CMV-seropositive. J is TRBJ1-4 and V is TRBV13; D might be TRBD1 (5 bases). In nucleotides, the CDR3 is TGTGCCAGCAGTTCGGGGGGGAATAATGAAAAACTGTTTTTT. Its protein is CASSSGGNNEKLFF.